This TCR beta chain was identified during a study of T cell responses to AZD1222 COVID-19 vaccine. Notes on the study in general: The breadth and depth of Spike-specific TCRs increased once two AZD1222 doses had been given. CD4 TCRs associated with vaccination spanned spike, dominating at 160-218 and 743-854. A reported finding is that nearly half of spike-specific TCRs target unmutated variant regions.

A note on this clone: The antigen remains undetermined.

The germline V gene encodes CDR1 SGHAT and CDR2 FQNNGV. The CDR3 has 16 residues. The V end lost 5 bases, the J end lost 4 bases, and 20 bases lay between the germline ends. Clones were read by immunoSEQ multiplex PCR, and TCRdb kept only the in-frame ones, dropping some. Of fewer than 250,000 clones in the sample, roughly 91% are singletons; the top ten hold roughly 1%. The material was peripheral blood, obtained on day 0 of MenACWY control vaccination. This sequence originates from an adult in good health. The V and J genes are TRBV11-2 and TRBJ1-1, with D possibly being TRBD1 (6 bases). CDR3 sequence: CASSPPGRGGSTEAFF. Written as DNA, the CDR3 is TGTGCCAGCAGCCCCCCAGGGAGAGGGGGAAGCACTGAAGCTTTCTTT.